The clone carrying this T cell receptor beta chain was observed at least ten times. Its antigen is undetermined. Template material for amplifying TCR beta CDR3 regions consisted of RNA transcripts. RT-PCR in the first round (using the HTBI primer set) targeted the TCR CDR3. TCRdb redid the calling of the multiplex PCR reads with MiXCR, one entry per CDR3 protein. The table records approximately 690,000 distinct CDR3 sequences, 14% of them present only once. V gave up 5 bases and J gave up 5 bases; unmatched junction bases: 0. This CDR3 is 13 amino acids long. Germline V gene lookup returns CDR1 LGHDT and CDR2 YNNKEL (reference sequence). Ophthalmopathy patients had Clinical Activity Score at least 3, NOSPECS grade at least 4, duration under 3 months. This specimen belongs to a study of T cells in Graves' hyperthyroidism and ophthalmopathy. Study results and caveats: Ophthalmopathy was separated from stable hyperthyroidism by a 13 V-J model.

Material for sequencing was blood. This rearrangement joins TRBV3-1 to TRBJ2-3, with TRBD2 identical over 11 bases. The sequence came from a woman aged 50 to 60 with Graves' ophthalmopathy. CDR3 amino acids: CASSGTSGDTQYF. For the CDR3, the DNA is TGTGCCAGCAGCGGGACTAGCGGAGATACGCAGTATTTT.